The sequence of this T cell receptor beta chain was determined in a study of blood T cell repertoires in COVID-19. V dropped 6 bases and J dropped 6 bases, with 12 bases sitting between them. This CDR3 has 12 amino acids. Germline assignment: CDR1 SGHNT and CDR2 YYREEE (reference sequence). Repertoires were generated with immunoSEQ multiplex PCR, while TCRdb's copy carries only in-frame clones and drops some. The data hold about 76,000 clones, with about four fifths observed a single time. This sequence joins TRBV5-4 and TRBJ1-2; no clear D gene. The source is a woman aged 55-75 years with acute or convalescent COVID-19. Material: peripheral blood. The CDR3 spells CASKLDGDGYTF. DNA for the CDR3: TGTGCCAGCAAACTCGACGGGGATGGCTACACCTTC.